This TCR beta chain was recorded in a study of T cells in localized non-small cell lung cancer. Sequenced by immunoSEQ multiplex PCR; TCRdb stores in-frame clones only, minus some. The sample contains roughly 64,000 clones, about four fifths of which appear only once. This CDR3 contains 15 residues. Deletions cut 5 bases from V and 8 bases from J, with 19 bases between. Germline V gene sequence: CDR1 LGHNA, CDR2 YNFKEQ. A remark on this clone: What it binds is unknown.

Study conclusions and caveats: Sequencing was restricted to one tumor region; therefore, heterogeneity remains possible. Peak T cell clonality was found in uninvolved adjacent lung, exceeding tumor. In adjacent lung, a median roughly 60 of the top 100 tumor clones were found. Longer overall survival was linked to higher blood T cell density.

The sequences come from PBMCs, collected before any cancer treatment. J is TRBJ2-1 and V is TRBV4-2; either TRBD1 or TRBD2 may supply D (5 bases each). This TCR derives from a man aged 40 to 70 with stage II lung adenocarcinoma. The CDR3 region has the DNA TGTGCCAGCAGCGAACCCGGGACGTCGGGTCATGAGCAGTTCTTC. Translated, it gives CASSEPGTSGHEQFF.